Below, one TCR beta chain is given with its context. The same CDR3 is also encoded by other DNA sequences in this sample. The data derive from a study of shared clonotypes between healthy human individuals. CDR1 and CDR2 from the germline V gene are KGHSH and LQKENI. Losses at the gene ends were 1 base for V and 6 bases for J; bases not matched to a gene: 3. The CDR3 extends over 14 amino acids. Here immunoSEQ multiplex PCR was the method, and the copy in TCRdb shows in-frame clones only, minus some. The sample holds over 2 million clones; roughly 95% are singletons and the top ten take 0.1% to 0.15%.

The chain joins TRBV18 to TRBJ1-5; 7 bases are shared with TRBD1. The receptor was isolated from a young man in good health. The specimen sequenced was naive CD4+ T cells sorted from blood. Stated subset: CD45RA+ positively selected. The CDR3 sequence: CASSPQGAGQPQHF. The CDR3 DNA reads as TGTGCCAGCTCACCACAGGGGGCCGGTCAGCCCCAGCATTTT.